The source of this TCR beta chain is a study of Graves' ophthalmopathy and Graves' hyperthyroidism. Study-level points and caveats: The majority of expanded thyroid clonotypes above 0.001 frequency also occurred in blood. As the model predicted ophthalmopathy progression, it achieved a sensitivity of 70% to 71% and a specificity of about 72%.

Amplification from RNA transcripts yielded the TCR beta CDR3 regions. The first round was an RT-PCR with HTBI primers, and the second round was a multiplex PCR. MiXCR was run by TCRdb on the multiplex PCR reads, yielding one entry per CDR3 protein. The table has 260,000 or so distinct CDR3 sequences, around 42% seen once; the top ten hold 40% to 55%. In regard to this clonotype: Its antigen is unknown.

The CDR3 runs to 15 residues. Germline CDR1 reads MGHDK; CDR2 reads SYGVNS. J lost 5 bases, V lost 1 base, and 7 bases had no gene match. Certain patients were not enrolled. These were patients with other autoimmune diseases, uncontrolled infections, pregnancy or lactation. Out of 9.5 to 10 ml of fresh peripheral blood, PBMCs were obtained. J is TRBJ2-7 and V is TRBV25-1; 8 nucleotides match TRBD1. The clonotype comes from an adult man with Graves' ophthalmopathy. Sequenced sample: peripheral blood. The CDR3 is CASSEFRGPGNEQYF. CDR3 in DNA: TGTGCCAGCAGTGAATTCAGGGGGCCTGGGAACGAGCAGTACTTC.